This T cell receptor (beta chain) is from a study of response to subunit inactivated influenza vaccine. Study-wide results and limits: Only a handful of new T cells, the authors suggested, are recruited with each seasonal influenza vaccination.

Germline lookup yields CDR1 KGHSH and CDR2 LQKENI. CDR3 length equals 13 residues. The V gene lost 3 bases and the J gene lost 7 bases, with 11 bases spanning the gap. This clonotype has just a few counts. The antigen remains unidentified. Via MiXCR, TCRdb re-called the RT-PCR reads, giving one row per CDR3 protein. Altogether approximately 700,000 distinct CDR3 sequences are present, around 13% being singletons, with the ten largest covering 5.5% to 8%. The receptor was isolated from a middle-aged man who received an inactivated influenza vaccine. The V call is TRBV18, the J call TRBJ2-3, with D perhaps TRBD2 (6 bases). This sample comprised PBMCs from blood, obtained 14 to 15 days before vaccination. For the CDR3, the DNA is TGTGCCAGCTCACCGGGGGGTGTGTATACGCAGTATTTT. Its translation: CASSPGGVYTQYF.